A selection of T cell receptor beta chains follows, all from one sample in a study of blood T cell repertoires in COVID-19. Profiled with immunoSEQ multiplex PCR; TCRdb holds only in-frame clones, not every one. The data hold some 140,000 clones, with over 60% observed a single time. The sequencing sample was made of peripheral blood. The receptors here all came from a man older than 75 with acute or convalescent COVID-19. Both conserved end residues are trimmed from each CDR3.

CDR3 protein: ASRSSGYTDTQY
J gene: TRBJ2-3
CDR3 length: 12
V gene: TRBV6-5

CDR3 protein: ASSERGGNEKLF
J gene: TRBJ1-4
CDR3 length: 12
V gene: TRBV25-1

CDR3 protein: SVDGTSGGTDTQY
J gene: TRBJ2-3
CDR3 length: 13
V gene: TRBV29-1

CDR3 protein: ASSLDWGQRGYT
J gene: TRBJ1-2
CDR3 length: 12
V gene: TRBV7-8

CDR3 protein: SASDPGQGPTYNEQF
J gene: TRBJ2-1
CDR3 length: 15
V gene: TRBV29-1

CDR3 protein: ASSFSGKETQY
J gene: TRBJ2-5
CDR3 length: 11
V gene: TRBV11-3

CDR3 protein: ASSRPGTGFEQY
J gene: TRBJ2-7
CDR3 length: 12
V gene: TRBV4-1

CDR3 protein: ASSLSGVGETQY
J gene: TRBJ2-5
CDR3 length: 12
V gene: TRBV5-1

CDR3 protein: ASSSAGTGLGETQY
J gene: TRBJ2-5
CDR3 length: 14
V gene: TRBV5-8

CDR3 protein: ASSWSRTGKETQY
J gene: TRBJ2-5
CDR3 length: 13
V gene: TRBV28

CDR3 protein: ASSTDYSTNTQY
J gene: TRBJ2-3
CDR3 length: 12
V gene: TRBV5-1

CDR3 protein: ATSGAGESKNIQY
J gene: TRBJ2-4
CDR3 length: 13
V gene: TRBV24-1

CDR3 protein: ASSESGGGYTEAF
J gene: TRBJ1-1
CDR3 length: 13
V gene: TRBV25-1

CDR3 protein: ASSNPGDTDTQY
J gene: TRBJ2-3
CDR3 length: 12
V gene: TRBV6-6

CDR3 protein: ATSAQGGETQY
J gene: TRBJ2-5
CDR3 length: 11
V gene: TRBV24-1

CDR3 protein: ASSIDYPGSYEQY
J gene: TRBJ2-7
CDR3 length: 13
V gene: TRBV6-5

CDR3 protein: ASSPTSGSYNEQF
J gene: TRBJ2-1
CDR3 length: 13
V gene: TRBV7-2

CDR3 protein: ASRETTNTDTQY
J gene: TRBJ2-3
CDR3 length: 12
V gene: TRBV7-2